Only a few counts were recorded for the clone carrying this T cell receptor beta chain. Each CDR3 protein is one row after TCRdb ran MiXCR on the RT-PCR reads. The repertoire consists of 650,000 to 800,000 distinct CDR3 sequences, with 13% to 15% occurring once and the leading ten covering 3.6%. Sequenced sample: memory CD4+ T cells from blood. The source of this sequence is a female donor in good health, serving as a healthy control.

The CDR3, as DNA: TGCAGCGTCCCTGTAGGGCGTAACTATGGCTACACCTTC. This gives the protein CSVPVGRNYGYTF. This chain uses TRBV29-1 with TRBJ1-2; D unresolved. Per germline, CDR1 SQVTM and CDR2 ANQGSEA. V was clipped by 6 bases and J by 1 base, with 12 bases between them. The CDR3 has 13 amino acids.